Listed here are 16 T cell receptor beta chains from one sample, sequenced in a study of beta chain features in type 1 diabetes. Of the isolated RNA, all was reverse transcribed, and so the sequenced material was expressed TCRB transcripts. Sequencing was performed with immunoSEQ multiplex PCR; in TCRdb, only in-frame clones are kept and a portion is missing. Of about 320,000 clones listed, 12% to 15% are singletons. Source material: central memory CD4+ T cells from blood. These receptors were collected from a man aged 25 to 40 in good health.

This clone was seen a few times. The V gene is TRBV5-6, the J gene TRBJ2-7; D tentatively fits TRBD1 or TRBD2 (5 bases each). Germline V gene sequence: CDR1 SGHDT, CDR2 YYEEEE. Between the trimmed V and J ends, which lost 3 bases and 5 bases, there was a span of 21 bases. The CDR3 covers 16 residues. This chain's CDR3 is CASSSTRVRALNEQYF. CDR3 nucleotide sequence: TGTGCCAGCAGCTCCACCAGGGTGCGGGCGCTTAACGAGCAGTACTTC.

This clone has ten or more counts. The CDR3: CASSTSGRLITDTQYF. The CDR3 coding sequence is TGTGCCAGCAGTACTAGCGGGAGGCTAATCACAGATACGCAGTATTTT. The rearrangement joins TRBV28 to TRBJ2-3; TRBD2 agrees at 12 bases. The CDR3 spans 16 residues. From germline, CDR1 is MDHEN and CDR2 SYDVKM. Trimming removed 5 bases from V and 2 bases from J; junction bases left unmatched: 5.

This clone was counted only a few times. This sequence joins TRBV5-1 and TRBJ2-1, with TRBD2 identical over 15 bases. V dropped 5 bases and J dropped 2; count of bases not matched to a gene: 5. This CDR3 is 17 amino acids long. Germline-derived CDR1 and CDR2 are SGHRS and YFSETQ. The CDR3 bases are TGCGCCAGCAGGTGGACTAGCGGGAGGGGAACCTACAATGAGCAGTTCTTC. Amino acid sequence: CASRWTSGRGTYNEQFF. The variable domain in full, completed from reference TRBV5-1 and TRBJ2-1, reads KAGVTQTPRYLIKTRGQQVTLSCSPISGHRSVSWYQQTPGQGLQFLFEYFSETQRNKGNFPGRFSGRQFSNSRSEMNVSTLELGDSALYLCASRWTSGRGTYNEQFFGPGTRLTVL.

The chain has TRBV6-5 and TRBJ2-6; tentatively, D is TRBD1 (6 bases). This CDR3 is built from 16 residues. The ends were cut back, 2 bases at V and 2 bases at J, with 10 bases in the middle. Germline CDR1 reads MNHEY; CDR2 reads SVGAGI. Written as DNA, the CDR3 is TGTGCCAGCAGTTACATCCCAGGGGCTGGGGCCAACGTCCTGACTTTC. Protein product: CASSYIPGAGANVLTF.

V usage is TRBV5-4 and J usage is TRBJ2-5; D perhaps matches TRBD2 (6 bases). This CDR3 comprises 15 residues. Germline V gives CDR1 SGHNT, CDR2 YYREEE (reference sequence). Trimming left V 0 bases short and J 2 bases short, with 11 bases between. The CDR3 reads CASSLGTTEQETQYF. The CDR3 DNA reads TGTGCCAGCAGCTTGGGGACTACCGAACAAGAGACCCAGTACTTC. Variable domain in full (rest from reference TRBV5-4 and TRBJ2-5): ETGVTQSPTHLIKTRGQQVTLRCSSQSGHNTVSWYQQALGQGPQFIFQYYREEENGRGNFPPRFSGLQFPNYSSELNVNALELDDSALYLCASSLGTTEQETQYFGPGTRLLVL.

V gene TRBV4-3 combines with J gene TRBJ2-3, with 10 bases that match TRBD2. This CDR3 is built from 17 residues. The germline V gene encodes CDR1 LGHNA and CDR2 YSLEER. The ends lost 0 bases at V and 4 bases at J; junction bases unmatched: 7. The CDR3 DNA sequence: TGCGCCAGCAGCCAAGATCTAGCGGGAGTTCGTGCAGATACGCAGTATTTT. It is translated as CASSQDLAGVRADTQYF.

The rearrangement uses TRBV6-5 and TRBJ1-2; D not certain. The CDR3 covers 12 residues. The ends were cut back, 8 bases at V and 4 bases at J, with 11 bases in the middle. Germline V gene data show CDR1 as MNHEY and CDR2 as SVGAGI. CDR3 residues: CASRRFPYGYTF. The CDR3 DNA reads as TGTGCCAGCCGTAGGTTCCCCTATGGCTACACCTTC.

This clone showed up just a few times. The chain links TRBV4-2 to TRBJ1-2; the D is unclear. Germline assignment: CDR1 LGHNA and CDR2 YNFKEQ. The CDR3 has 17 residues. Trimming left V 0 bases short and J 4 bases short, with 18 bases between. CDR3 protein: CASSQDRALPLSYGYTF. CDR3 nucleotides: TGTGCCAGCAGCCAAGATAGGGCCCTTCCGTTATCCTATGGCTACACCTTC.

This clone was counted only a few times. This chain uses TRBV5-5 with TRBJ2-1; 8 positions agree with TRBD1. Per the germline V gene, CDR1 is SGHKS and CDR2 is YYEKEE (reference sequence). Unmatched junction bases numbered 4, after V lost 4 bases and J lost 1 base. This CDR3 contains 15 residues. CDR3 DNA sequence: TGTGCCAGCAGCCCCGGACAGGGTTCCTACAATGAGCAGTTCTTC. Protein: CASSPGQGSYNEQFF. Filled out from reference TRBV5-5 and TRBJ2-1, the complete variable domain reads DAGVTQSPTHLIKTRGQQVTLRCSPISGHKSVSWYQQVLGQGPQFIFQYYEKEERGRGNFPDRFSARQFPNYSSELNVNALLLGDSALYLCASSPGQGSYNEQFFGPGTRLTVL.

Regarding this clone: At the DNA level, this CDR3 is encoded by other sequences in the same sample as well. The V gene is TRBV11-2, the J gene TRBJ2-5; the match to TRBD2 covers 10 bases. The CDR3 spans 13 residues. CDR1 is SGHAT, CDR2 FQNNGV, per germline. V was clipped by 5 bases and J by 4 bases; unmatched bases: 1. The CDR3 nucleotides are TGTGCCAGCAGCCAGCGGGGGGGAGAGACCCAGTACTTC. It codes for CASSQRGGETQYF.

V gene TRBV14 combines with J gene TRBJ1-4; D remains ambiguous. There are 13 residues in the CDR3. Germline V gene sequence: CDR1 SGHDN, CDR2 FVKESK. Trimming pared 4 bases from V and 7 bases from J, leaving 10 bases between. Here the CDR3 reads CASSRGLREKLFF. In DNA, the CDR3 is TGTGCCAGCAGCCGAGGGTTACGTGAAAAACTGTTTTTT.

The chain links TRBV7-3 to TRBJ2-7, with D hard to call. The V and J ends lost 1 base and 0 bases respectively, with 4 bases between them. The CDR3 has 13 residues. Germline V gene lookup returns CDR1 SGHTA and CDR2 FQGTGA. In nucleotides, the CDR3 is TGTGCCAGCAGCTTAAGGGGCTCCTACGAGCAGTACGTC. Amino acids: CASSLRGSYEQYV.

The J gene is TRBJ2-5, the V gene TRBV10-3; 9 bases match TRBD2. V lost 4 bases and J lost 5; bases outside the gene matches: 8. Per germline, CDR1 ENHRY and CDR2 SYGVKD. The CDR3 has 15 residues. DNA of the CDR3: TGTGCCATCAGTGGCGGCGGGGGGGCCGGTGAGACCCAGTACTTC. Translated: CAISGGGGAGETQYF.

This clone turned up a few times. V and J are TRBV7-2 and TRBJ1-2; possibly TRBD1 for D (6 bases). The CDR3 runs 14 residues. CDR1 is SGHTA and CDR2 is FQGNSA in the germline V gene. The V end was cut by 5 bases, the J end by 4 bases, with 14 bases between. The CDR3 DNA is TGTGCCAGCAGCCCCCTAACAGGGACCTATGGCTACACCTTC. This gives the protein CASSPLTGTYGYTF.

Only a few counts were recorded for this clone. The chain recombines TRBV7-9 with TRBJ2-3; D uncertain. The germline V and J ends were trimmed by 2 bases and 5 bases, with 8 bases remaining between them. The CDR3 is 13 residues long. Germline lookup yields CDR1 SEHNR and CDR2 FQNEAQ (reference sequence). CDR3 protein: CASSLPALDTQYF. The DNA for the CDR3 is TGTGCCAGCAGCTTACCAGCGCTAGATACGCAGTATTTT.

The chain links TRBV19 to TRBJ1-6, with TRBD1 matching 9 bases. V lost 1 base to trimming and J lost 7 bases; unmatched junction nucleotides: 8. CDR1 and CDR2 from the germline V gene are LNHDA and SQIVND (reference sequence). The CDR3 loop spans 17 amino acids. Here the CDR3 DNA reads TGTGCCAGTAGTATAGGGCCCCCAGGACAGGGGAATTCACCCCTCCACTTT. Its protein is CASSIGPPGQGNSPLHF.